Below, 24 T cell receptor beta chains from the same sample are listed, as sequenced in a study of blood T cells in healthy people across ages (dated by TCRdb to the mid-2010s). Libraries came from 5' RACE. TCRdb lists the instrument as Illumina HiSeq 2500. A second PCR of about 6 to 11 cycles was run with a J-beta primer mix and a sample-barcoded 5' primer. Using fastp trimming at Q25 and MiXCR clonotype assembly, TCRdb reanalyzed the public sequencing data and kept in-frame beta chains. Here each entry gathers all rows of one CDR3 protein and keeps the most common genes and DNA. This sample comprises 850,000 or so distinct CDR3 sequences, more than 25% of them detected only once. The ten largest clones represent 15% to 20% of the sample. Sequencing was carried out using blood. These receptors all come from a woman of 80 years or more in good health.

Points on this clonotype: A read error may explain this, as a much larger clone is one base away. The chain links TRBV28 to TRBJ2-5, with a tentative D call TRBD2 (5 bases). CDR1 and CDR2 from the germline V gene are MDHEN and SYDVKM. The ends were cut back, 10 bases at V and 4 bases at J, with 19 bases in the middle. CDR3 length: 14 residues. CDR3 loop: CANSLGVSPETQYF. DNA for the CDR3: TGTGCCAACAGCCTCGGGGTCTCACCAGAGACCCAGTACTTC.

This clonotype has just a few counts. The rearrangement links TRBV4-1 to TRBJ1-2; the D gene is possibly TRBD1 (5 bases). The V gene's germline CDR1 is MGHRA and CDR2 YSYEKL. The CDR3 runs to 16 residues. Trimming left V 0 bases short and J 2 bases short, with 13 bases between. The CDR3 protein is CASSQEGNRRNYGYTF. CDR3 coding DNA: TGCGCCAGCAGCCAAGAGGGAAACAGGAGGAACTATGGCTACACCTTC.

Ten or more counts support this clonotype. This sequence joins TRBV20-1 and TRBJ2-1; D ambiguous. V was cut by 0 bases and J by 2 bases, with 11 bases left in between. This CDR3 is built from 15 residues. CDR1 and CDR2 (germline): DFQATT, SNEGSKA (reference sequence). The CDR3 DNA sequence: TGCAGTGCTAGAGACGGATCCCTTACCTACAATGAGCAGTTCTTC. This gives the protein CSARDGSLTYNEQFF.

The chain links TRBV19 to TRBJ2-6; D not resolved. With 5 bases removed from V and 1 base from J, the gap between germline ends came to 12 bases. The length of the CDR3 is 16 residues. In germline, CDR1 is LNHDA, CDR2 SQIVND (reference sequence). CDR3 DNA: TGTGCCAGTAGTTTAGGCTCGAGGTCTGGGGCCAACGTCCTGACTTTC. Encoded protein: CASSLGSRSGANVLTF. The full variable domain, in which reference TRBV19 and TRBJ2-6 provide the parts outside the CDR3, is DGGITQSPKYLFRKEGQNVTLSCEQNLNHDAMYWYRQDPGQGLRLIYYSQIVNDFQKGDIAEGYSVSREKKESFPLTVTSAQKNPTAFYLCASSLGSRSGANVLTFGAGSRLTVL.

This clonotype was seen ten or more times. Written as DNA, the CDR3 is TGCAGTGCTAGACGCGGGATATACTACAATGAGCAGTTCTTC. Encoded protein: CSARRGIYYNEQFF. V usage is TRBV20-1 and J usage is TRBJ2-1; tentative D call: TRBD2 (6 bases). The CDR3 has 14 residues. Germline-derived CDR1 and CDR2 are DFQATT and SNEGSKA (reference sequence). The V gene lost 2 bases and the J gene lost 3 bases, with 11 bases spanning the gap.

The table lists this clonotype with a few counts. Since a much larger clone is just one base distant, this may be a read error. This chain connects TRBV10-3 to TRBJ2-5, with D perhaps assigned TRBD1 or TRBD2 (5 bases each). The CDR3 has 13 residues. Germline CDR1 reads ENHRY; CDR2 reads SYGVKD. This chain's CDR3 is CATARGTQGTQYF. DNA for the CDR3: TGTGCCACCGCTCGGGGCACCCAAGGGACCCAGTACTTC.

This clonotype was observed at least ten times. J is TRBJ2-5 and V is TRBV6-5; 12 nucleotides agree with TRBD2. Germline CDR1 is MNHEY and CDR2 is SVGAGI. This CDR3 region has 16 residues. Trimming took 6 bases from V and 5 from J; bases not matched to a gene: 10. Here the CDR3 reads CASRRRLAGEGETQYF. CDR3 DNA: TGTGCCAGCAGACGGAGACTAGCGGGGGAGGGGGAGACCCAGTACTTC.

Concerning this clonotype: A much larger clone differs from this one at a single base, so this may be a read error. This chain uses TRBV20-1 with TRBJ2-7; 11 bases fit TRBD2. The DNA end lines up better with TRBJ2-5; the J call may be wrong. CDR3 size: 13 residues. Per germline, CDR1 DFQATT and CDR2 SNEGSKA (reference sequence). The CDR3 reads CSARASGGETQYF. The CDR3 nucleotides read TGCAGTGCTAGGGCTAGCGGGGGGGAGACCCAGTACTTC.

This clonotype was detected many times. The chain employs TRBV30 and TRBJ2-7; either TRBD1 or TRBD2 may supply D (5 bases each). The CDR3 covers 11 residues. Germline lookup yields CDR1 GTSNPN and CDR2 SVGIG (reference sequence). V lost 3 bases and J lost 5, with 8 bases in between. The CDR3 loop is CAWRLGHEQYF. CDR3 nucleotide sequence: TGTGCCTGGAGGTTGGGACACGAGCAGTACTTC.

This clonotype has only a few counts. The chain joins TRBV4-3 to TRBJ2-3; TRBD1 is a possible D gene (5 bases). This CDR3 has 15 residues. The V gene's germline CDR1 is LGHNA and CDR2 YSLEER. The germline V and J ends were trimmed by 0 bases and 12 bases, with 19 bases remaining between them. The CDR3 DNA reads as TGCGCCAGCAGCCAAGAAGCGACGTCTGGCCGGACACAGTATTTT. This gives the protein CASSQEATSGRTQYF.

This clonotype was observed at least ten times. The chain joins TRBV5-1 to TRBJ2-4; unclear D gene. CDR3 size: 12 residues. Germline V gene lookup returns CDR1 SGHRS and CDR2 YFSETQ. V was pared by 0 bases and J by 13 bases, with 11 bases between. The CDR3 bases are TGCGCCAGCAGCTTGGATGACGTTCCACAGTACTTC. Protein sequence: CASSLDDVPQYF.

Only a few counts were recorded for this clonotype. DNA for the CDR3: TGTGCCAGCAGCCTAGGGGGGGAGGAAAAACTGTTTTTT. It specifies CASSLGGEEKLFF. The chain uses TRBV3-1 and TRBJ1-4; perhaps TRBD1 as D (6 bases). V was trimmed by 4 bases and J by 8 bases, leaving 11 bases between them. CDR3 length: 13 residues. CDR1 and CDR2 (germline): LGHDT, YNNKEL (reference sequence). Combining the CDR3 with reference TRBV3-1 and TRBJ1-4 gives the whole variable domain DTAVSQTPKYLVTQMGNDKSIKCEQNLGHDTMYWYKQDSKKFLKIMFSYNNKELIINETVPNRFSPKSPDKAHLNLHINSLELGDSAVYFCASSLGGEEKLFFGSGTQLSVL.

With respect to this clonotype: This clone may be a read error of a much larger clone one base away. V gene TRBV20-1 combines with J gene TRBJ1-1; tentatively, D is TRBD1 (5 bases). The CDR3 sequence is 13 residues long. V lost 5 bases, J lost 2 bases, and 12 bases lay in between. Per the germline V gene, CDR1 is DFQATT and CDR2 is SNEGSKA (reference sequence). CDR3 residues: CSAGRQGNTEAFF. The DNA for the CDR3 is TGCAGTGCTGGTCGGCAGGGTAACACTGAAGCTTTCTTT.

This sequence joins TRBV7-2 and TRBJ1-1; TRBD1 is a possible D gene (6 bases). This CDR3 region has 16 residues. V lost 5 bases and J lost 4, with 20 bases in between. Germline CDR1 and CDR2: SGHTA and FQGNSA. The CDR3 coding sequence is TGTGCCAGCAGCCCTAGCCCGACAGGTTTTTCCACTGAAGCTTTCTTT. Translation: CASSPSPTGFSTEAFF.

V gene TRBV11-1 combines with J gene TRBJ2-3, with TRBD2 as a possible D gene (6 bases). The CDR3 runs 17 residues. Looked up from germline, CDR1 is SGHAT and CDR2 is FQDESV (reference sequence). The V and J ends lost 2 bases and 0 bases respectively, with 15 bases between them. CDR3 DNA: TGTGCCAGCAGCTTACGGTATAGCGGCTTGAGCACAGATACGCAGTATTTT. It specifies CASSLRYSGLSTDTQYF.

Notes on this clonotype: The junction departs from the called germline gene at one end, perhaps through a read error. The chain links TRBV7-9 to TRBJ2-3; tentatively, D is TRBD2 (5 bases). This CDR3 region has 15 residues. Germline V gene data show CDR1 as SEHNR and CDR2 as FQNEAQ (reference sequence). The CDR3 region has the DNA TGTACCAGCAGCTTTCCGAGCGGACTTACAGATACGCAGTATTTT. As protein: CTSSFPSGLTDTQYF. The entire variable domain, with the rest obtained from reference TRBV7-9 and TRBJ2-3, is as follows: DTGVSQNPRHKITKRGQNVTFRCDPISEHNRLYWYRQTLGQGPEFLTYFQNEAQLEKSRLLSDRFSAERPKGSFSTLEIQRTEQGDSAMYLCTSSFPSGLTDTQYFGPGTRLTVL.

Note on this clonotype: A much larger clone differs from this one at a single base, so this may be a read error. The gene calls are TRBV6-6 and TRBJ2-5, with a tentative D call TRBD1 (7 bases). CDR3 length: 15 amino acids. The V end lost 7 bases, the J end lost 5 bases, and 20 bases lay between the germline ends. Germline V gene data show CDR1 as MNHNY and CDR2 as SVGAGI (reference sequence). CDR3 DNA: TGTGCCAGCACCCCGATCCTGACAGGGAGGGAGACCCAGTACTTC. Residues: CASTPILTGRETQYF.

The chain uses TRBV6-2 or TRBV6-3 and TRBJ1-5, with D unresolved. Looked up from germline, CDR1 is MNHEY and CDR2 is SVGEGT. The CDR3 runs 16 residues. Trimming left V 3 bases short and J 1 base short, with 13 bases between. The CDR3: CASSYPLVVSNQPQHF. The CDR3 DNA follows: TGTGCCAGCAGTTATCCCCTGGTAGTAAGCAATCAGCCCCAGCATTTT.

V usage is TRBV7-2 and J usage is TRBJ2-3; 10 bases agree with TRBD2. Germline V gene sequence: CDR1 SGHTA, CDR2 FQGNSA. J lost 1 base, V lost 1 base, and 5 bases had no gene match. This CDR3 contains 17 residues. DNA of the CDR3: TGTGCCAGCAGCTTAGGTCTAGCGGGAGTTGGCACAGATACGCAGTATTTT. It codes for CASSLGLAGVGTDTQYF.

The J gene is TRBJ1-3, the V gene TRBV9; TRBD1 matches at 9 bases. Germline V gene sequence: CDR1 SGDLS, CDR2 YYNGEE. The length of the CDR3 is 15 residues. J lost 4 bases, V lost 0 bases, and 2 bases had no gene match. CDR3 sequence reads: CASSVAGTGGNTIYF. CDR3 sequence (DNA): TGTGCCAGCAGCGTAGCCGGGACAGGGGGAAACACCATATATTTT.

About this clonotype: A clone one base away is much larger, so this may be a read error. The chain carries TRBV7-2 and TRBJ2-7; no clear D gene. The last part of the DNA fits TRBJ2-5 better; the J call may be wrong. The CDR3 covers 14 residues. Germline assignment: CDR1 SGHTA and CDR2 FQGNSA. The CDR3 protein is CAGSRLGPRETQYF. CDR3 coding DNA: TGTGCCGGCAGCCGGCTCGGCCCCAGAGAGACCCAGTACTTC.

Details on this clonotype: Given a much more abundant clone one base away, this may be a read error. This chain joins TRBV29-1 and TRBJ2-3, with 9 bases fitting TRBD2. Germline CDR1 reads SQVTM; CDR2 reads ANQGSEA. The CDR3 length is 12 residues. The CDR3 sequence: CIVAGGTDTQYF. The CDR3 DNA reads as TGCATCGTAGCGGGGGGCACAGATACGCAGTATTTT.

This clonotype was counted only a few times. The chain uses TRBV20-1 and TRBJ1-1; 8 nucleotides line up with TRBD1. J gave up 1 base and V 4 bases, and 8 bases lay outside the gene matches. The germline V gene has CDR1 DFQATT and CDR2 SNEGSKA (reference sequence). This CDR3 region has 15 residues. The DNA for the CDR3 is TGCAGTGCTACCGAATCACAGGGGGGGAACACTGAAGCTTTCTTT. It is translated as CSATESQGGNTEAFF.

Remarks on this clonotype: It may be a read error: a sequence one base away is much more abundant. V and J are TRBV7-2 and TRBJ1-2; weak D call: TRBD1 (6 bases). This CDR3 spans 15 amino acids. V lost 3 bases to trimming and J lost 4 bases, with 15 bases between them. Germline CDR1 SGHTA, CDR2 FQGNSA. DNA of the CDR3: TGTGCCAGCAGCTTCAGGGACACATCTAGCTATGGCTACACCTTC. It specifies CASSFRDTSSYGYTF.